This T cell receptor (beta chain) was sequenced for a study of shared clonotypes between healthy human individuals. Background on the study: Donors consisted of two women and three men between 18 and 49.

Each of the donors was a healthy adult who was HIV-negative and had not had a recent acute infection or vaccination. Samples left unsorted employed about 100 million PBMCs for genomic DNA. Trimming removed 4 bases from V and 7 bases from J; junction bases left unmatched: 6. From germline, CDR1 is MRHNA and CDR2 SNTAGT. The length of the CDR3 is 14 residues. Using ten immunoSEQ deep assay plates, investigators sequenced unsorted PBMC DNA. Clones were read by immunoSEQ multiplex PCR, and TCRdb kept only the in-frame ones, dropping some. This repertoire shows approximately 500,000 clones, less than 85% found once; its top ten account for around 13%.

Sequencing was carried out using PBMCs. The chain uses TRBV6-4 and TRBJ2-1; 8 bases match TRBD1. The receptor was derived from a woman aged 40-49 years in good health. Some clones in this sample may be carry-over from other donors' samples. This CDR3 is CASSVDREVNEQFF. As DNA, the CDR3 is TGTGCCAGCAGTGTGGACAGGGAGGTAAATGAGCAGTTCTTC.